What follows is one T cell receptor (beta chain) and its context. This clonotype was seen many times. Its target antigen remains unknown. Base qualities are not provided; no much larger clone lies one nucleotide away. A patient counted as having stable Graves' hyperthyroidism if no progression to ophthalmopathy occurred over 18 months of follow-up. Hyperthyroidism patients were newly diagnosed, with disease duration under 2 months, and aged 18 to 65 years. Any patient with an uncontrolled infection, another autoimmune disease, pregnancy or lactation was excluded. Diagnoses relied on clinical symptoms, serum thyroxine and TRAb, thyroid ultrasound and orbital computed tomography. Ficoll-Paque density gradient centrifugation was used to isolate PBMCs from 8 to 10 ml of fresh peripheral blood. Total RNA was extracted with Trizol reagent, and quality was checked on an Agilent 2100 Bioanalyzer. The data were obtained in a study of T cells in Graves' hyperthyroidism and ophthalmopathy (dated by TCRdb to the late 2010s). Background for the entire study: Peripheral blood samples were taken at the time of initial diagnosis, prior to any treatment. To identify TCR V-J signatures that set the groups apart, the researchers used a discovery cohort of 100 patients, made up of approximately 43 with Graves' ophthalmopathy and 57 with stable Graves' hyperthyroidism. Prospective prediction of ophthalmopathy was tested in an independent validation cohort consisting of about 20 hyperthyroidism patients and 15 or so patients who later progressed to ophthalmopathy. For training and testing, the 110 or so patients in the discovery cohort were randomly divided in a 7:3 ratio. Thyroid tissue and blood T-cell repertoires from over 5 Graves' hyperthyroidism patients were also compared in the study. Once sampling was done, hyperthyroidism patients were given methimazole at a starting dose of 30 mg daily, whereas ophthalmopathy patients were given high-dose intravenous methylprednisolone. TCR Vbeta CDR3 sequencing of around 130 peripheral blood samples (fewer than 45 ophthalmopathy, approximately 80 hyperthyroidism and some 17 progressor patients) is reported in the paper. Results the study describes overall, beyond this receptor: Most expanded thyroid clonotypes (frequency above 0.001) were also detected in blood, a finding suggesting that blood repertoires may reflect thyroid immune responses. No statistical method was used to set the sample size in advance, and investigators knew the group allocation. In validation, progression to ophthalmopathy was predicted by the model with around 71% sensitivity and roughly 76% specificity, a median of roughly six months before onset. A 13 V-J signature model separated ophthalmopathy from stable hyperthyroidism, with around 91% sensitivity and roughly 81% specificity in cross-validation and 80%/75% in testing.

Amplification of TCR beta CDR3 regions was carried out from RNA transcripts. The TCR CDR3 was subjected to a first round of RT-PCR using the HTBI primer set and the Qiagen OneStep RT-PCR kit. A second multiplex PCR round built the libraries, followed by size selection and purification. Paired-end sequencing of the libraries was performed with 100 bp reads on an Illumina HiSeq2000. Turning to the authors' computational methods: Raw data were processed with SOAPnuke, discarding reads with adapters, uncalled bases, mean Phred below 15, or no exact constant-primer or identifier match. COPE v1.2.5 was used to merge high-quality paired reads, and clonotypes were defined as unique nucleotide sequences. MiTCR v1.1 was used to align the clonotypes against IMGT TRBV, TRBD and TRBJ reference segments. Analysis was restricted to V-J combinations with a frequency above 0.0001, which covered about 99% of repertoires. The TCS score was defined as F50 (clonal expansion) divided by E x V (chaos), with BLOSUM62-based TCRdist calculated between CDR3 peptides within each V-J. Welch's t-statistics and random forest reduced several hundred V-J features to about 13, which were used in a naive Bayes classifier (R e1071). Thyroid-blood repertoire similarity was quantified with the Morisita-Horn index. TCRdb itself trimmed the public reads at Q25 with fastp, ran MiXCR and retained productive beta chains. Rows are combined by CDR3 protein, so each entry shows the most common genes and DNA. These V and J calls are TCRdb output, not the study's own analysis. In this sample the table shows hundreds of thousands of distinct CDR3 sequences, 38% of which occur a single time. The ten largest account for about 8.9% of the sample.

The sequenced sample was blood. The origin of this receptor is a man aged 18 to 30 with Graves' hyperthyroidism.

In nucleotide form, the sequence is TGTGCCAGCAGTGAAGCGGGCATTCGCAATCAGCCCCAGCATTTT. It codes for CASSEAGIRNQPQHF. The sequence joins TRBV2 to TRBJ1-5; confidence is insufficient to name the D gene. The CDR1 and CDR2 encoded by the germline V gene are SNHLY and FYNNEI. CDR3 length: 15 amino acids, cysteine to phenylalanine. The DNA shown is the 45-base CDR3, in frame from base 1. V is shortened by 0 bases, J by 2 bases, and the region joining them spans 8 bases. Joined to the reference TRBV2 and TRBJ1-5 proteins, this CDR3 gives the full variable domain: EPEVTQTPSHQVTQMGQEVILRCVPISNHLYFYWYRQILGQKVEFLVSFYNNEISEKSEIFDDQFSVERPDGSNFTLKIRSTKLEDSAMYFCASSEAGIRNQPQHFGDGTRLSIL.